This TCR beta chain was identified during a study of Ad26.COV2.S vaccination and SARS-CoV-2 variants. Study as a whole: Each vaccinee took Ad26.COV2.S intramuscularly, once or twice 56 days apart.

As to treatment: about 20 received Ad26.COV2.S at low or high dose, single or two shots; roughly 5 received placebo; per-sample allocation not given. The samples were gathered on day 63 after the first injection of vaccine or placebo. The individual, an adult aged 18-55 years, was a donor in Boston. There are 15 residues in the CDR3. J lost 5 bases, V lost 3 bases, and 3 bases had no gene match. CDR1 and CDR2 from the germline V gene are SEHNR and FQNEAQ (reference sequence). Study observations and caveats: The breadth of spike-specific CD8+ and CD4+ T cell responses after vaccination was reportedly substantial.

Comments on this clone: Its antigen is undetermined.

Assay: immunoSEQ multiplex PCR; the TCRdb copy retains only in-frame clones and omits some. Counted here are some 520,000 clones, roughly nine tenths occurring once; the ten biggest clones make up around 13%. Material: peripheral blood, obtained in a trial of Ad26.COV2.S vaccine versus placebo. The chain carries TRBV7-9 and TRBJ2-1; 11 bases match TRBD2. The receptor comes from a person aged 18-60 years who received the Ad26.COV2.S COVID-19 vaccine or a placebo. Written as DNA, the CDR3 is TGTGCCAGCAGCTTCGGACTAGCGGGCCACAATGAGCAGTTCTTC. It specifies CASSFGLAGHNEQFF.